This TCR beta chain was observed in a study of Ad26.COV2.S vaccination and SARS-CoV-2 variants. Across the whole study: Donor participated within the Ad26.COV2.S arm of the COV1001 trial. Study-wide points: Total responses of T cells may have been underestimated by the analyses of TCR breadth and depth. Vaccinated and placebo-treated recipients had similar non-spike TCR breadth.

Generated by immunoSEQ multiplex PCR, the TCRdb table keeps only in-frame clones and is missing some. Of fewer than 400,000 clones in the sample, just over 85% were seen once. This CDR3 has 15 amino acids. V lost 5 bases, J lost 7 bases, and 11 bases stayed unmatched. CDR1 is SGHAT, CDR2 FQDESV, per germline (reference sequence). Treatment of the sample: roughly 20 received Ad26.COV2.S at low or high dose, single or two shots; several received placebo; per-sample allocation not given. Sampling took place 63 days after the first vaccine or placebo injection. In the vaccine, an Ad26 vector expressed the SARS-CoV-2 spike of the Wuhan strain. A note on this clone: What it recognizes is unknown.

This sample comprised peripheral blood, obtained in a trial of Ad26.COV2.S vaccine versus placebo. The TCR comes from a person between 18 and 65 years old who received the Ad26.COV2.S COVID-19 vaccine or a placebo. The chain carries TRBV11-1 and TRBJ2-1, with 7 bases lining up with TRBD1. CDR3 bases: TGTGCCAGCAGCCCTGGACAGGCCTCTAGGAATGAGCAGTTCTTC. Amino acids: CASSPGQASRNEQFF.